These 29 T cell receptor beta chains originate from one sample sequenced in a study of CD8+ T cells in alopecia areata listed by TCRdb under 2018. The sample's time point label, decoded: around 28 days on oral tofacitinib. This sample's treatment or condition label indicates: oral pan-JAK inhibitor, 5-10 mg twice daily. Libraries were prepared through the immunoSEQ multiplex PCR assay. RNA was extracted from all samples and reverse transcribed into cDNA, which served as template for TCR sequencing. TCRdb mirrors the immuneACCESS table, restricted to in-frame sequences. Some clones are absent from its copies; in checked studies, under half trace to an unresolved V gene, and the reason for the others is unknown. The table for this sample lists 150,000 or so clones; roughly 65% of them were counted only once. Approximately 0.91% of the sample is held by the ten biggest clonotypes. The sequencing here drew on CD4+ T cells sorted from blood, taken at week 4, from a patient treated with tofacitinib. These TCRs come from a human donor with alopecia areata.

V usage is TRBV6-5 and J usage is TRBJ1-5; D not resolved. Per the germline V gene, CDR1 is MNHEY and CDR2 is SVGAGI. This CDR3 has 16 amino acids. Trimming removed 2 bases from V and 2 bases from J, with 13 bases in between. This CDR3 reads CASSYRMGDGNQPQHF. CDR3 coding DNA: TGTGCCAGCAGTTACCGAATGGGTGATGGCAATCAGCCCCAGCATTTT.

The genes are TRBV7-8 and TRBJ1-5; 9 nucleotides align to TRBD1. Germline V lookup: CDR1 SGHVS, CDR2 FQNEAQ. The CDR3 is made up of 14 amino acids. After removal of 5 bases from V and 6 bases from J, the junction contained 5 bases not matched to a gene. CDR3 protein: CASSPGDRVQPQHF. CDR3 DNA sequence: TGTGCCAGCAGCCCAGGGGACAGGGTTCAGCCCCAGCATTTT.

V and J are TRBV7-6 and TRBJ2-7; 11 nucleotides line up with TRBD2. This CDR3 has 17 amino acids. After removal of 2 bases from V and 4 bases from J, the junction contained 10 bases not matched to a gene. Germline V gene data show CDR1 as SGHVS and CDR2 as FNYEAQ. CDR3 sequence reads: CASSLLAGGDLGYEQYF. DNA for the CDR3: TGTGCCAGCAGCTTACTAGCGGGGGGAGATCTGGGTTACGAGCAGTACTTC. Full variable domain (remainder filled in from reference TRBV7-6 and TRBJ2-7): GAGVSQSPRYKVTKRGQDVALRCDPISGHVSLYWYRQALGQGPEFLTYFNYEAQQDKSGLPNDRFSAERPEGSISTLTIQRTEQRDSAMYRCASSLLAGGDLGYEQYFGPGTRLTVT.

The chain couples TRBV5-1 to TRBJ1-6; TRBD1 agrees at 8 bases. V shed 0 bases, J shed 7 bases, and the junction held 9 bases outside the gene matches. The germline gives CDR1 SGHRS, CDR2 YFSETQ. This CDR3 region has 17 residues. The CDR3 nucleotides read TGCGCCAGCAGCTTGGGGCCCCAACAGGGGGTGAATTCACCCCTCCACTTT. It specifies CASSLGPQQGVNSPLHF. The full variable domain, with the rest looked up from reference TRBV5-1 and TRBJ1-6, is KAGVTQTPRYLIKTRGQQVTLSCSPISGHRSVSWYQQTPGQGLQFLFEYFSETQRNKGNFPGRFSGRQFSNSRSEMNVSTLELGDSALYLCASSLGPQQGVNSPLHFGNGTRLTVT.

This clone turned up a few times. The CDR3 is CATTTRGLATDTQYF. DNA of the CDR3: TGTGCCACTACCACCCGGGGACTAGCTACAGATACGCAGTATTTT. The J gene is TRBJ2-3, the V gene TRBV15, with 9 bases that match TRBD2. CDR3 length: 15 amino acids. Germline assignment: CDR1 LNHNV and CDR2 YYDKDF (reference sequence). V gave up 9 bases and J gave up 3 bases; unmatched junction bases: 10.

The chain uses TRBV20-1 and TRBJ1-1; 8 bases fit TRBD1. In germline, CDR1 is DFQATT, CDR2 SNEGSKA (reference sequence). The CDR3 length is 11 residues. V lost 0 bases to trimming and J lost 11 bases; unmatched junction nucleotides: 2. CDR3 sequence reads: CSARDRGQAFF. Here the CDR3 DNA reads TGCAGTGCTAGAGACAGGGGGCAGGCTTTCTTT.

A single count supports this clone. CDR3 in DNA: TGCAGCGTTGAAGGGACAGGGCCCCCCTACGAGCAGTACTTC. It encodes CSVEGTGPPYEQYF. V is TRBV29-1 and J is TRBJ2-7; TRBD1 aligns across 8 bases. Germline trimming cut 1 base from V and 2 bases from J; bases unmatched to any gene: 4. The CDR3 runs to 14 residues. Per germline, CDR1 SQVTM and CDR2 ANQGSEA.

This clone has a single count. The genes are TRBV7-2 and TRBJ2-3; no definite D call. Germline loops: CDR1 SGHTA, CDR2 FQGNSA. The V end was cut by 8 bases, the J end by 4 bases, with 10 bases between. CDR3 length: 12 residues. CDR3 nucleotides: TGTGCCAGCGCTAACTATGCAGATACGCAGTATTTT. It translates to CASANYADTQYF.

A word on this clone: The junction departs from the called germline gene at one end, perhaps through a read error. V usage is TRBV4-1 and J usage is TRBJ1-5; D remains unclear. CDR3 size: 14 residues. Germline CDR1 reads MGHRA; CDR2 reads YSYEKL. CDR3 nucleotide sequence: TGCGCCAGCAGTCAAGACAAAACCGTCGCACCCCAGCATTTT. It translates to CASSQDKTVAPQHF.

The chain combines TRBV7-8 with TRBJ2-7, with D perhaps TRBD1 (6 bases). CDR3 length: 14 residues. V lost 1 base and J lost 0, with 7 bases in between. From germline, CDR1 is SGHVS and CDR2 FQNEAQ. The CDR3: CASSLGQASYEQYF. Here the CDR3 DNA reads TGTGCCAGCAGCTTAGGACAGGCCTCCTACGAGCAGTACTTC.

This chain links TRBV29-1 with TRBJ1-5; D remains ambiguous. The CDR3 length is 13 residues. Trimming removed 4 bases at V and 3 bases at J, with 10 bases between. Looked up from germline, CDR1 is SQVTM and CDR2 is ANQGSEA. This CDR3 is CSVVVQINQPQHF. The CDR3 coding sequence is TGCAGCGTTGTAGTACAAATCAATCAGCCCCAGCATTTT. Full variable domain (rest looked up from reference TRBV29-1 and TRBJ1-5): SAVISQKPSRDICQRGTSLTIQCQVDSQVTMMFWYRQQPGQSLTLIATANQGSEATYESGFVIDKFPISRPNLTFSTLTVSNMSPEDSSIYLCSVVVQINQPQHFGDGTRLSIL.

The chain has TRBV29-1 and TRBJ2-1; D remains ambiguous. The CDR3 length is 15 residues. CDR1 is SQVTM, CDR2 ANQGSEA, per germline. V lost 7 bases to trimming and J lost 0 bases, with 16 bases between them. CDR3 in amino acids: CSARKEVISYNEQFF. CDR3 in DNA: TGCAGCGCCCGAAAAGAGGTTATCTCCTACAATGAGCAGTTCTTC.

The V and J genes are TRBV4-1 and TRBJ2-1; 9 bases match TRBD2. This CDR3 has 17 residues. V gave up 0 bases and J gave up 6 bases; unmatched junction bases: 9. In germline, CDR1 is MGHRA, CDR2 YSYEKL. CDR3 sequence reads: CASSQDRLAVRRNEQFF. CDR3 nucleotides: TGCGCCAGCAGCCAAGATCGACTAGCGGTAAGACGCAATGAGCAGTTCTTC.

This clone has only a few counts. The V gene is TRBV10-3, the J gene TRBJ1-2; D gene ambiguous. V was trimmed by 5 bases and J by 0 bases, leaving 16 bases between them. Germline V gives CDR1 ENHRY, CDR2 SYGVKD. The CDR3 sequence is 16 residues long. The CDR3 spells CAISPRSAGANYGYTF. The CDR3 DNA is TGTGCCATCAGTCCCCGGTCGGCAGGAGCTAACTATGGCTACACCTTC.

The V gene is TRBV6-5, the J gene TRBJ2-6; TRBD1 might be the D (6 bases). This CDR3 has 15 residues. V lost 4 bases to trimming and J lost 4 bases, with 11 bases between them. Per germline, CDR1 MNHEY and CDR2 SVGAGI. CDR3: CASSSQGSGANVLTF. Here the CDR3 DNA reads TGTGCCAGCAGTTCCCAGGGGTCCGGGGCCAACGTCCTGACTTTC.

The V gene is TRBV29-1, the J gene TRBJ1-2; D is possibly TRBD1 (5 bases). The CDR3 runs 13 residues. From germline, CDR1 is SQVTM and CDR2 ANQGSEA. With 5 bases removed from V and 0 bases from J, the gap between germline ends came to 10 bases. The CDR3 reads CSVPTEANYGYTF. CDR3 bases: TGCAGCGTTCCGACAGAAGCTAACTATGGCTACACCTTC.

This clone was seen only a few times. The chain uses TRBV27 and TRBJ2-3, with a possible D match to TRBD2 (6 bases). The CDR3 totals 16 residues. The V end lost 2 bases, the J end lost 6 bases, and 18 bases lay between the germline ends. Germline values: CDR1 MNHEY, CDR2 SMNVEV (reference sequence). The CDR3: CASSLGPGLGGDTQYF. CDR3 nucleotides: TGTGCCAGCAGTTTAGGTCCGGGCTTAGGAGGGGATACGCAGTATTTT.

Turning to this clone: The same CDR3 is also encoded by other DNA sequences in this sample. This CDR3 reads CASSLRGEETQYF. The CDR3 DNA reads TGTGCCAGCAGCTTGCGGGGGGAAGAGACCCAGTACTTC. This chain links TRBV5-4 with TRBJ2-5; 7 positions match TRBD2. The V segment lost 1 base and the J segment 3 bases; nucleotides outside the gene matches: 0. CDR3 length: 13 residues. Germline CDR1 and CDR2: SGHNT and YYREEE (reference sequence).

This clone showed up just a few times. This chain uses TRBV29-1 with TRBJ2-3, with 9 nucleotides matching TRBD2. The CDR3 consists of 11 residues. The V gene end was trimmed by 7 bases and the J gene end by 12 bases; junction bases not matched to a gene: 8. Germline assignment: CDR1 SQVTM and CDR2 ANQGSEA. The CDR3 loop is CSAPGLAIQYF. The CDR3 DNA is TGCAGCGCACCGGGACTAGCAATTCAGTATTTT.

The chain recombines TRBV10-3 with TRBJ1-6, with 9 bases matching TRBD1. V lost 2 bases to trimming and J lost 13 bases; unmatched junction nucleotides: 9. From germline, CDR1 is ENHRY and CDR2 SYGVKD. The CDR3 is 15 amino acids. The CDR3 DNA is TGTGCCATCAGTGAGCCTGGGACAGGGACAACCCCCCTCCACTTT. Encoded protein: CAISEPGTGTTPLHF.

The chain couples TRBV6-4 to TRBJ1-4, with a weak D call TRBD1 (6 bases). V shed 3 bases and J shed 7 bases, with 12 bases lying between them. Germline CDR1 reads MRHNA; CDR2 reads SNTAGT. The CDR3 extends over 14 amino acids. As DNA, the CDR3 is TGTGCCAGCAGTGAGCACAGGGCGGGTGAAAAACTGTTTTTT. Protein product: CASSEHRAGEKLFF.

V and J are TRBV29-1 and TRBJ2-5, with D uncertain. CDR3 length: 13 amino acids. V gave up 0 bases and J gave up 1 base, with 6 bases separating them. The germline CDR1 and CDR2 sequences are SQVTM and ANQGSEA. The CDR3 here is CSVEEEIQETQYF. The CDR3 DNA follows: TGCAGCGTTGAAGAGGAGATCCAAGAGACCCAGTACTTC.

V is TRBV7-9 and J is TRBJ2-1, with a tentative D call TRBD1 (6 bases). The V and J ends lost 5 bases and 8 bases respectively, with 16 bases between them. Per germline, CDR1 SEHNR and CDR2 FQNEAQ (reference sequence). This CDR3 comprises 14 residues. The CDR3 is CASSQRSQGDEQFF. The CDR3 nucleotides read TGTGCCAGCAGCCAACGGTCACAGGGTGATGAGCAGTTCTTC.

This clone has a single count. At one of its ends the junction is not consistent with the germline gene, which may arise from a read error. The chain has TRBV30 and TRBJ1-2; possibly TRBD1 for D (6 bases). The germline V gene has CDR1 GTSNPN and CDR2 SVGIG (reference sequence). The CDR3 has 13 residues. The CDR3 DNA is TGTGCCTGGAGTAAACAGGGTCACTATGGCCACACCTTC. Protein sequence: CAWSKQGHYGHTF. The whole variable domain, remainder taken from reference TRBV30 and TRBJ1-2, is SQTIHQWPATLVQPVGSPLSLECTVEGTSNPNLYWYRQAAGRGLQLLFYSVGIGQISSEVPQNLSASRPQDRQFILSSKKLLLSDSGFYLCAWSKQGHYGHTFGSGTRLTVV.

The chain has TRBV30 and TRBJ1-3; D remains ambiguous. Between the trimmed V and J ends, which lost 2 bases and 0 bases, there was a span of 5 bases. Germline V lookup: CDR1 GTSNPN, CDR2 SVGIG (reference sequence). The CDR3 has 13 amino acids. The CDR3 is CAWSRNSGNTIYF. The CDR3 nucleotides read TGTGCCTGGAGTAGAAACTCTGGAAACACCATATATTTT.

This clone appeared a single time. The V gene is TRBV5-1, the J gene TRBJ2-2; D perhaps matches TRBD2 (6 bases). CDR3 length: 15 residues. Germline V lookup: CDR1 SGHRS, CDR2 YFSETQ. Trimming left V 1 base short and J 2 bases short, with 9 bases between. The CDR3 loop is CASSLLLANTGELFF. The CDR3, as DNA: TGCGCCAGCAGCTTGTTACTAGCCAACACCGGGGAGCTGTTTTTT.

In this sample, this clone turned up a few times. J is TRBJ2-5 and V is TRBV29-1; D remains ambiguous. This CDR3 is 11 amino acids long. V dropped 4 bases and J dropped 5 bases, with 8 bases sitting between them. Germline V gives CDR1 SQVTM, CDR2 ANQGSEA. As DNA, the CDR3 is TGCAGCGTTGGATCTCCCGAGACCCAGTACTTC. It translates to CSVGSPETQYF.

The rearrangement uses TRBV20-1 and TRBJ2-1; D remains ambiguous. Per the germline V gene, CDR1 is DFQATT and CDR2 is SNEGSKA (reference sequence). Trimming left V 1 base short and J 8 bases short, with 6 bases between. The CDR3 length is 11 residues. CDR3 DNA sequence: TGCAGTGCTAGAGCTCGGGATGAGCAGTTCTTC. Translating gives CSARARDEQFF.

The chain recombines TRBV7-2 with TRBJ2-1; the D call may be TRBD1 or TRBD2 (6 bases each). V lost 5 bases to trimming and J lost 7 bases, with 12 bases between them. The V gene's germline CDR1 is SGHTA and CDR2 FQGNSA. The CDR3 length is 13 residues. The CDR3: CASSRPGANEQFF. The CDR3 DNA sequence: TGTGCCAGCAGCAGACCGGGGGCGAATGAGCAGTTCTTC. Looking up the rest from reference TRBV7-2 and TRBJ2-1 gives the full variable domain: GAGVSQSPSNKVTEKGKDVELRCDPISGHTALYWYRQSLGQGLEFLIYFQGNSAPDKSGLPSDRFSAERTGGSVSTLTIQRTQQEDSAVYLCASSRPGANEQFFGPGTRLTVL.